Listed below are T cell receptor beta chains from one sample, sequenced in a study of blood T cell repertoires in COVID-19. Clones were sequenced by immunoSEQ multiplex PCR, and TCRdb holds only the in-frame ones, with some missing. Seen here are over 200,000 clones, over 70% observed once, and the top ten hold 4.5% to 6.5%. The sequencing input was peripheral blood. These receptors all stem from an elderly man with acute or convalescent COVID-19. CDR3s include the opening cysteine and the closing phenylalanine or tryptophan. The D gene is left open where the match is weak. A row's size may be missing; if present it is once, few, many or a size class.

TRBV30	-	TRBJ2-1	-	TGTGCCTGGTCACAGGACGCCCCGGTGGGGCAGTTCTTC	CAWSQDAPVGQFF
TRBV5-1	TRBD2	TRBJ2-2	-	TGCGCCAGCAGCTTGGAGACTAGCGGGAGTCGTACCGGGGAGCTGTTTTTT	CASSLETSGSRTGELFF
TRBV9	TRBD2	TRBJ2-1	-	TGTGCCAGCAGCACGGGGGGGACTAGCGGTTACAATGAGCAGTTCTTC	CASSTGGTSGYNEQFF
TRBV6-5	-	TRBJ1-5	-	TGTGCCAGCAGTACCCTGCGGGATCAGCCCCAGCATTTT	CASSTLRDQPQHF
TRBV7-9	TRBD2	TRBJ2-1	-	TGTGCCAGCACGGGACTAGCTAGCAATGAGCAGTTCTTC	CASTGLASNEQFF
TRBV7-3	-	TRBJ2-2	-	TGTGCCAGCAGCTTAAATGCGGCGAACACCGGGGAGCTGTTTTTT	CASSLNAANTGELFF
TRBV28	-	TRBJ2-5	-	TGTGCCAGCAGTTATGGACATCCGTCGCGCCAAGAGACCCAGTACTTC	CASSYGHPSRQETQYF
TRBV21-1	-	TRBJ1-2	-	TGTGCCAGCAGCGCCGCGTCGACTCGGCACTATGGCTACACCTTC	CASSAASTRHYGYTF
TRBV28	TRBD2	TRBJ2-3	-	TGTGCCAGCAGTTCTGGTGGGCTAGCGGGCACAGATACGCAGTATTTT	CASSSGGLAGTDTQYF
TRBV19	-	TRBJ2-3	-	TGTGCCAGTAGTATTAGGGGTCGTAGCACAGATACGCAGTATTTT	CASSIRGRSTDTQYF
TRBV5-1	-	TRBJ2-2	once	TGCGCCAGCAGAACGGACTATCTGAACACCGGGGAGCTGTTTTTT	CASRTDYLNTGELFF
TRBV27	-	TRBJ2-5	-	TGTGCCAGCAGGGGGGGGCTAGCGAACGGGGAGACCCAGTACTTC	CASRGGLANGETQYF
TRBV28	-	TRBJ1-6	-	TGTGCCAGCAATACCGCAGGGTATAATTCACCCCTCCACTTT	CASNTAGYNSPLHF
TRBV5-1	-	TRBJ1-6	few	TGCGCCAGCAGCTTGGGAACGCAGGGCTCGAATTCACCCCTCCACTTT	CASSLGTQGSNSPLHF
TRBV15	-	TRBJ2-7	once	TGTGCCACCAGCAACACAGGCCTGAGCTCCTACGAGCAGTACTTC	CATSNTGLSSYEQYF
TRBV25-1	TRBD1	TRBJ1-6	few	TGTGCCAGCAGTGAATATGGGACAGGGTATAATTCACCCCTCCACTTT	CASSEYGTGYNSPLHF
TRBV3-1/TRBV3-2	TRBD1	TRBJ2-3	-	TGTGCCAGCAGCCAGAGACAGGGGGGCACAGATACGCAGTATTTT	CASSQRQGGTDTQYF
TRBV27	-	TRBJ1-6	-	TGTGCCAGCAGTTCAAACCCCGAGGGAAATTCACCCCTCCACTTT	CASSSNPEGNSPLHF
TRBV19	-	TRBJ2-5	-	TGTGCCAGTAAGCTACAGGGAGGGGGAGAGACCCAGTACTTC	CASKLQGGGETQYF
TRBV5-4	TRBD1	TRBJ2-5	-	TGTGCCAGCAGCCCACAGGGGGCAAGGGAAGAGACCCAGTACTTC	CASSPQGAREETQYF
TRBV19	-	TRBJ2-7	-	TGTGCCAGTAGTATACAGGGAAGCTCCTACGAGCAGTACTTC	CASSIQGSSYEQYF
TRBV28	-	TRBJ1-6	-	TGTGCCAGCAGTTTACAGGGCAATAATTCACCCCTCCACTTT	CASSLQGNNSPLHF
TRBV5-5	-	TRBJ1-4	-	TGTGCCAGCAGGCTACAGGAAAGTGAAAAACTGTTTTTT	CASRLQESEKLFF
TRBV5-1	-	TRBJ2-7	-	TGCGCCAGCAGCTTGGACGCGGTTTTGAGTGAGCAGTACTTC	CASSLDAVLSEQYF
TRBV5-1	-	TRBJ2-7	-	TGCGCCAGCAGCTTGGGTGTAGGCGGGGACGAGCAGTACTTC	CASSLGVGGDEQYF
TRBV6-6	TRBD1	TRBJ2-1	-	TGTGCCAGCAGTCCCGCCGGGACAGGGGGCGTCGGTTCCTACAATGAGCAGTTCTTC	CASSPAGTGGVGSYNEQFF
TRBV27	TRBD2	TRBJ2-3	-	TGTGCCAGCGGGACTAGGGTCACAGATACGCAGTATTTT	CASGTRVTDTQYF
TRBV5-4	TRBD2	TRBJ2-3	-	TGTGCCAGCAGCTTGGGCGGGGGAAGGCCAGATACGCAGTATTTT	CASSLGGGRPDTQYF
TRBV7-2	-	TRBJ2-7	once	TGTGCCAGCAGCTCCGAGCTAGGCGAGCAGTACTTC	CASSSELGEQYF
TRBV14	-	TRBJ2-3	-	TGTGCCAGCAGCCAAGTCTACCACAGGGTTGATACGCAGTATTTT	CASSQVYHRVDTQYF
TRBV15	TRBD1	TRBJ1-4	-	TGTGCCACCAGCAAGACAGGGATAAGGGAAAAACTGTTTTTT	CATSKTGIREKLFF
TRBV9	-	TRBJ2-7	-	TGTGCCAGCAGCGTAGGGGGGCTAGCAGGCGAGCAGTACTTC	CASSVGGLAGEQYF
TRBV7-9	-	TRBJ2-1	few	TGTGCCAGCAGCTTAGGCGTGAGCTCCTACAATGAGCAGTTCTTC	CASSLGVSSYNEQFF
TRBV5-1	-	TRBJ1-1	-	TGCGCCAGCAGCGCCGGAGGGGTCACTGAAGCTTTCTTT	CASSAGGVTEAFF
TRBV6-5	-	TRBJ1-1	-	TGTGCCAGCAGTTCACAGGGTCCTCACACTGAAGCTTTCTTT	CASSSQGPHTEAFF
TRBV10-1	TRBD2	TRBJ2-3	once	TGCGCCAGCAGTGAAGGACTAGCGGGACGTACGCAGTATTTT	CASSEGLAGRTQYF
TRBV30	TRBD1	TRBJ2-7	-	TGTGCCTGTTCGGGACAGGGATTTTACGAGCAGTACTTC	CACSGQGFYEQYF
TRBV2	TRBD1	TRBJ1-6	-	TGTGCCAGCAGTCCTGGGACAGGGGAGTCACCCCTCCACTTT	CASSPGTGESPLHF
TRBV4-2	TRBD1	TRBJ1-2	-	TGTGCCAGCAGCCCTGTCCCGGACAGGGGTCATGGCTACACCTTC	CASSPVPDRGHGYTF
TRBV15	-	TRBJ1-5	few	TGTGCCACCAGCAGAGATACAGGGAACAATCAGCCCCAGCATTTT	CATSRDTGNNQPQHF
TRBV9	-	TRBJ2-2	-	TGTGCCAGCAGCGTATCAGGGGCGAACACCGGGGAGCTGTTTTTT	CASSVSGANTGELFF
TRBV27	TRBD2	TRBJ2-1	-	TGTGCCAGCTGTTTAGCGGGGAGCTCCTACAATGAGCAGTTCTTC	CASCLAGSSYNEQFF
TRBV15	TRBD2	TRBJ2-7	-	TGTGCCACCAGCAGACAGGGTGGAGGGAGGGTATACGAGCAGTACTTC	CATSRQGGGRVYEQYF
TRBV24-1	-	TRBJ1-5	many	TGTGCCACCAGTGAGCAGGGGTACAATCAGCCCCAGCATTTT	CATSEQGYNQPQHF
TRBV29-1	-	TRBJ1-5	-	TGCAGCTCATCGGGACTCCCCCTTCAGCCCCAGCATTTT	CSSSGLPLQPQHF
TRBV6-5	TRBD2	TRBJ2-1	-	TGTGCCAGCAGCCCGAGCGGGGGGCCCTACAATGAGCAGTTCTTC	CASSPSGGPYNEQFF
TRBV7-3	-	TRBJ2-2	-	TGTGCCAGCAGCCCCGGTCCGGTAGCGAATACCGGGGAGCTGTTTTTT	CASSPGPVANTGELFF
TRBV5-1	TRBD1	TRBJ1-1	-	TGCGCCAGCACGTCAACAGGGGGAAACACTGAAGCTTTCTTT	CASTSTGGNTEAFF
TRBV29-1	TRBD1	TRBJ1-2	-	TGCAGCGGGGCTGGGGACAGGGCTGAGGGGGGCTACACCTTC	CSGAGDRAEGGYTF
TRBV9	-	TRBJ2-2	once	TGTGCCAGCAGCCCTTGGGAGCCGAACACCGGGGAGCTGTTTTTT	CASSPWEPNTGELFF
TRBV15	-	TRBJ2-7	few	TGTGCCACCAGCCCGGGGAGAGGCTCCTACGAGCAGTACTTC	CATSPGRGSYEQYF
TRBV11-2	-	TRBJ2-3	-	TGTGCCAGCAGCTCCACTCCAAACCCTAGCACAGATACGCAGTATTTT	CASSSTPNPSTDTQYF
TRBV18	-	TRBJ2-5	-	TGTGCCAGCTCACCGTTAGACAGCCAAGAGACCCAGTACTTC	CASSPLDSQETQYF
TRBV7-3	TRBD2	TRBJ2-2	-	TGTGCCAGCAGCCGGACTAGCGGGATGACCGGGGAGCTGTTTTTT	CASSRTSGMTGELFF
TRBV11-2	-	TRBJ2-1	-	TGTGCCAGCAGCTTAGATGCAGGGTACAATGAGCAGTTCTTC	CASSLDAGYNEQFF
TRBV2	-	TRBJ2-3	-	TGTGCCAGCAGTGATTCGGGACACGGCACAGATACGCAGTATTTT	CASSDSGHGTDTQYF
TRBV6-2/TRBV6-3	-	TRBJ1-4	-	TGTGCCAGCAGTTACTTCGGGGCGGGGGATGAAAAACTGTTTTTT	CASSYFGAGDEKLFF
TRBV3-1/TRBV3-2	-	TRBJ2-2	-	TGTGCCAGCAGCCAAGTAGGCGGAACCGGGGAGCTGTTTTTT	CASSQVGGTGELFF
TRBV24-1	TRBD2	TRBJ2-1	-	TGTGCCACCAGTGGCGGAACAGCGGGAGGGTTCCATGAGCAGTTCTTC	CATSGGTAGGFHEQFF